This T cell receptor beta chain was retrieved from a study of blood T cell repertoires in COVID-19. Study background: Italy, Spain and the United States were the sources of the convalescent and acute COVID-19 samples. T cells, B-cell-depleted T cells, or PBMCs supplied cDNA or gDNA.

Germline CDR1 is LNHDA and CDR2 is SQIVND (reference sequence). The V and J ends lost 0 bases and 1 base respectively, with 10 bases between them. The CDR3 is made up of 15 amino acids. In the authors' methods: Amplifying reference gene primers gave estimates of nucleated cell counts. Repertoires were generated with immunoSEQ multiplex PCR, while TCRdb's copy carries only in-frame clones and drops some. V and J calls and clone size are given by that table; D and trimming were obtained from the DNA. The sample includes thousands of clones, approximately 88% of them seen just once. This receptor was identified in a man in his 70s with COVID-19, enrolled during active disease. V gene TRBV19 combines with J gene TRBJ2-7; possible D gene TRBD1, 6 bases. The specimen sequenced was peripheral blood. CDR3 nucleotide sequence: TGTGCCAGTAGTATAGACCGGGACAATTCCTACGAGCAGTACTTC. Translated, it gives CASSIDRDNSYEQYF.